The 16 T cell receptor beta chains listed next were all sequenced from one sample in a study of blood T cell repertoires in COVID-19. Profiling relied on immunoSEQ multiplex PCR, and the TCRdb table lists in-frame clones only, not all of them. The sample contains nearly 200,000 clones, approximately 84% of which appear only once. Specimen: peripheral blood. Receptors were obtained from a woman in her 70s with active or convalescent COVID-19.

The chain carries TRBV7-2 and TRBJ1-2, with 9 bases identical to TRBD1. The CDR3 totals 16 residues. The V gene's germline CDR1 is SGHTA and CDR2 FQGNSA. Unmatched junction bases numbered 13, after V lost 4 bases and J lost 7 bases. CDR3 sequence reads: CASSYPARTGVGGYTF. CDR3 DNA: TGTGCCAGCAGCTACCCGGCCCGGACAGGGGTAGGTGGCTACACCTTC.

CDR3 in amino acids: CASSRNIAGVNEQYF. CDR3 sequence (DNA): TGTGCCAGCAGTCGCAACATAGCGGGAGTAAACGAGCAGTACTTC. The V gene is TRBV27, the J gene TRBJ2-7, with TRBD2 identical over 9 bases. The CDR3 is 15 residues long. Germline CDR1 and CDR2: MNHEY and SMNVEV (reference sequence). The trim removed 5 bases at V and 5 bases at J, leaving 10 bases unmatched.

This sequence joins TRBV7-6 and TRBJ2-1; 11 bases align to TRBD2. This CDR3 is 19 amino acids long. The V segment lost 5 bases and the J segment 0 bases; nucleotides outside the gene matches: 12. Germline-derived CDR1 and CDR2 are SGHVS and FNYEAQ. The CDR3 is CASSASGTSGQSSYNEQFF. The CDR3, as DNA: TGTGCCAGCAGCGCCTCCGGGACTAGCGGACAGAGCTCCTACAATGAGCAGTTCTTC.

CDR3 nucleotides: TGCGCCAGCAGCCCCGGTTCGGGGGGCGGTGGCTACACCTTC. The encoded protein is CASSPGSGGGGYTF. V usage is TRBV5-1 and J usage is TRBJ1-2, with D tentatively TRBD1 (6 bases). Trimming took off 4 bases at V and 7 bases at J, with 17 bases between the two ends. Germline CDR1 is SGHRS and CDR2 is YFSETQ. This CDR3 spans 14 amino acids.

In this sample, this clone turned up once. The chain couples TRBV10-3 to TRBJ2-1, with TRBD2 matching 15 bases. CDR1 is ENHRY, CDR2 SYGVKD, per germline. After removal of 6 bases from V and 4 bases from J, the junction contained 7 bases not matched to a gene. This CDR3 spans 17 amino acids. The chain's CDR3 is CAISSGTSGRIYNEQFF. The CDR3 nucleotides are TGTGCCATCAGCTCCGGGACTAGCGGGAGGATTTACAATGAGCAGTTCTTC.

Remarks on this clone: The sample has other DNA sequences that encode this CDR3 too. The V gene is TRBV5-1, the J gene TRBJ2-2; TRBD1 matches 7 bases. With 3 bases clipped from V and 5 bases from J, the junction kept 7 bases outside the gene matches. CDR1 is SGHRS and CDR2 is YFSETQ in the germline V gene. The CDR3 sequence is 15 residues long. CDR3 DNA sequence: TGCGCCAGCAGCTCTACAGGGGCCGGGACCGGGGAGCTGTTTTTT. Translated, it gives CASSSTGAGTGELFF.

This clone showed up just a few times. CDR3 protein: CASSLGTGGYGYTF. The CDR3 DNA reads as TGCGCCAGCAGCTTGGGGACAGGGGGCTATGGCTACACCTTC. The chain recombines TRBV5-1 with TRBJ1-2; 10 bases are shared with TRBD1. The V gene end was trimmed by 0 bases and the J gene end by 4 bases; junction bases not matched to a gene: 0. Germline assignment: CDR1 SGHRS and CDR2 YFSETQ. The length of the CDR3 is 14 residues.

This clone was seen only a few times. The chain combines TRBV4-2 with TRBJ1-4; weak D call: TRBD1 (5 bases). The CDR3 contains 17 residues. The V gene's germline CDR1 is LGHNA and CDR2 YNFKEQ. Trimming pared 3 bases from V and 0 bases from J, leaving 14 bases between. CDR3 protein: CASSHQGAITTNEKLFF. In DNA form, the CDR3 reads TGTGCCAGCAGCCACCAGGGTGCAATCACAACTAATGAAAAACTGTTTTTT.

A few counts support this clone. The V and J genes are TRBV19 and TRBJ2-1; 11 nucleotides agree with TRBD2. Trimming removed 6 bases from V and 0 bases from J; junction bases left unmatched: 4. The CDR3 has 16 residues. CDR1 is LNHDA, CDR2 SQIVND, per germline (reference sequence). The CDR3: CASRGTSGYSYNEQFF. The CDR3 DNA follows: TGTGCCAGTAGAGGGACTAGCGGTTACTCCTACAATGAGCAGTTCTTC.

In this sample, this clone turned up a few times. The genes are TRBV3-1 (or the pseudogene TRBV3-2) and TRBJ2-3, with 10 bases lining up with TRBD2. The trim removed 2 bases at V and 1 base at J, leaving 3 bases unmatched. Looked up from germline, CDR1 is LGHDT and CDR2 is YNNKEL (reference sequence). The CDR3 is made up of 16 amino acids. In DNA form, the CDR3 reads TGTGCCAGCAGCCAACGAACTAGCGGGGGCACAGATACGCAGTATTTT. It translates to CASSQRTSGGTDTQYF.

CDR3 in amino acids: CASRRDGAGAETQYF. The CDR3 DNA is TGTGCCAGCCGCCGGGATGGAGCGGGAGCGGAGACCCAGTACTTC. The V call is TRBV6-6, the J call TRBJ2-5; the match to TRBD2 covers 8 bases. This CDR3 has 15 residues. V lost 8 bases, J lost 5 bases, and 13 bases stayed unmatched. Germline CDR1 is MNHNY and CDR2 is SVGAGI (reference sequence).

V gene TRBV5-1 combines with J gene TRBJ2-6; a weak D match, TRBD1 (6 bases). Trimming removed 1 base at V and 4 bases at J, with 6 bases between. The CDR3 has 14 residues. Germline V gives CDR1 SGHRS, CDR2 YFSETQ. The CDR3 coding sequence is TGCGCCAGCAGCTTGACAGGGGGGGCCAACGTCCTGACTTTC. Translated, it gives CASSLTGGANVLTF.

The chain uses TRBV5-1 and TRBJ2-1; 14 bases are shared with TRBD2. Germline trimming cut 4 bases from V and 12 bases from J; bases unmatched to any gene: 9. CDR1 and CDR2 from the germline V gene are SGHRS and YFSETQ. The CDR3 totals 15 residues. CDR3 in amino acids: CASSTGLAGGGRQFF. The DNA for the CDR3 is TGCGCCAGCAGCACCGGACTAGCGGGAGGAGGGCGGCAGTTCTTC.

The rearrangement joins TRBV15 to TRBJ2-7, with a weak D call TRBD2 (5 bases). V lost 1 base, J lost 2 bases, and 15 bases lay in between. The length of the CDR3 is 16 residues. Germline V gene sequence: CDR1 LNHNV, CDR2 YYDKDF (reference sequence). In DNA form, the CDR3 reads TGTGCCACCAGCAGAGTTTCCTTAGCGACCGCCTACGAGCAGTACTTC. Protein: CATSRVSLATAYEQYF.

This chain links TRBV10-1 with TRBJ2-7; 7 nucleotides match TRBD1. The trim removed 3 bases at V and 3 bases at J, leaving 5 bases unmatched. This CDR3 contains 14 residues. In germline, CDR1 is WNHNN, CDR2 SYGVQD (reference sequence). CDR3: CASSDRGQIYEQYF. In nucleotides, the CDR3 is TGCGCCAGCAGTGACCGGGGACAGATCTACGAGCAGTACTTC.

The chain carries TRBV6-1 and TRBJ1-4; D perhaps matches TRBD1 (5 bases). Trimming removed 3 bases at V and 8 bases at J, with 10 bases between. The CDR3 covers 13 residues. The germline CDR1 and CDR2 sequences are MNHNS and SASEGT. This CDR3 reads CASSDRAREKLFF. The CDR3 coding sequence is TGTGCCAGCAGTGACAGGGCGAGGGAAAAACTGTTTTTT.